A selection of T cell receptor beta chains follows, all from one sample in a study of cytomegalovirus exposure and HLA in healthy donors. Sequenced by immunoSEQ multiplex PCR; TCRdb stores in-frame clones only, minus some. Of around 190,000 clones in the sample, around 73% were seen once. The specimen was PBMCs. These TCRs come from a woman aged 25 to 39 in good health and CMV-seronegative. CDR3s leave out the opening cysteine and the closing phenylalanine or tryptophan.

V	J	CDR3
TRBV5-1	TRBJ1-4	ASSLSGHGKGLLF
TRBV6-5	TRBJ2-7	ASSSARGWYYEQY
TRBV10-3	TRBJ1-4	AISDSDGQNEKLF
TRBV5-4	TRBJ1-4	ASSPGQANEKLF
TRBV19	TRBJ1-3	ASNTGAAGNTIY
TRBV30	TRBJ1-5	AWSRTGGNQPQH
TRBV9	TRBJ2-7	ASSVADEQY
TRBV19	TRBJ1-5	ASSMWAAESNQPQH
TRBV30	TRBJ2-7	AWRKQGDYLYEQY
TRBV5-6	TRBJ2-1	ASSPRTGVLNEQF
TRBV30	TRBJ1-5	AWSKDRGQPQH
TRBV10-3	NA	AISATSGSYEQY
TRBV5-3	TRBJ2-5	ARSLGGEETQY
TRBV5-1	TRBJ1-2	ASSLGQTEYGYT
TRBV9	TRBJ2-1	ASSDPGGRRGNEQF
TRBV5-1	TRBJ2-5	ASSLEVRGRETQY
TRBV13	TRBJ1-1	ASSLGRVGTEAF
TRBV7-9	TRBJ1-1	SSSLYRDIYAEAF
TRBV27	TRBJ2-7	ASSLSGGRVYEQY
TRBV2	TRBJ1-5	ASSRQGALEQPQH
TRBV7-2	TRBJ2-1	ASSLVGGRYNEQF
TRBV6-5	TRBJ2-3	ASSPSGSSTDTQY
TRBV18	TRBJ2-7	ASSPRAGTAGLAGAYEQY
TRBV28	TRBJ2-4	ASSFRPGAKNIQY
TRBV5-1	TRBJ2-7	ASSSGGISYEQY
TRBV28	TRBJ1-5	ASSPRDSINQPQH
TRBV27	TRBJ2-1	ASNHGPGQGDNEQF
TRBV29-1	TRBJ2-7	SGTSGPSYEQY
TRBV7-8	TRBJ2-7	ASSLARGTGGSYEQY
TRBV28	TRBJ2-7	ASSFALAGTPEQY
TRBV13	TRBJ1-1	ASSSRDRVINTEAF
TRBV5-1	TRBJ2-5	ASSLGHRRQETQY
TRBV7-9	TRBJ2-1	ASSLEGVFDQRSYNEQF
TRBV4-2	TRBJ1-1	ASSQGDRNTEAF
TRBV7-6	TRBJ1-2	ASSLGTTGDGYT
TRBV7-9	TRBJ2-1	ASSLGGDPDEQF
TRBV2	TRBJ1-1	ASGPGQLTAF
TRBV5-1	TRBJ2-5	ASREPGQETQY
TRBV28	TRBJ2-2	ASSLDRVPAGELF
TRBV5-4	TRBJ2-2	ASSSTGFGELF